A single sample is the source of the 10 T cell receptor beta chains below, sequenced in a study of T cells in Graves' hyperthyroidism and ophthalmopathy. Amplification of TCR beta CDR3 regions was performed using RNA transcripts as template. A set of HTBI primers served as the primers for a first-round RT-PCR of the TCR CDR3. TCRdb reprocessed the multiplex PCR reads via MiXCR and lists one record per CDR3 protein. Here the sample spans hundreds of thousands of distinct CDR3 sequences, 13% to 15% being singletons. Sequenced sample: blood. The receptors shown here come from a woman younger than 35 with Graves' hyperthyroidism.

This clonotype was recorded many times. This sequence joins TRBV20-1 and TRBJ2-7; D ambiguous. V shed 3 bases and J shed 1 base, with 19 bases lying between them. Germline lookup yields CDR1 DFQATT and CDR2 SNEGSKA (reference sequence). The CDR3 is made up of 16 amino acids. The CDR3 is CSASYSGGAGSYEQYF. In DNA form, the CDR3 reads TGCAGTGCTAGTTATAGTGGCGGTGCCGGATCCTACGAGCAGTACTTC.

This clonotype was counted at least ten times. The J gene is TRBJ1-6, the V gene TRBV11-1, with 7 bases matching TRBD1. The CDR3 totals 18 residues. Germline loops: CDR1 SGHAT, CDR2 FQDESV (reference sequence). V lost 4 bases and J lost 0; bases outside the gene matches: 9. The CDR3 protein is CASSSGLTGSSYNSPLHF. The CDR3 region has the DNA TGTGCCAGCAGCTCCGGTCTGACAGGGAGCTCCTATAATTCACCCCTCCACTTT.

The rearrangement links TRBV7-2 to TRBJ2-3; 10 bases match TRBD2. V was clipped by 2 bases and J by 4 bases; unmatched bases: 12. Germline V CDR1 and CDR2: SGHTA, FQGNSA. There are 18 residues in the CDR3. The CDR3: CASSLISLAGVGADTQYF. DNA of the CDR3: TGTGCCAGCAGCTTAATCTCGCTAGCGGGAGTGGGGGCAGATACGCAGTATTTT.

The CDR3 DNA reads as TGTGCCAGCAGCTTGCAGAAGATTGGGGCCTACGAGCAGTACTTC. It translates to CASSLQKIGAYEQYF. V is TRBV11-3 and J is TRBJ2-7; D is undetermined. The CDR3 spans 15 residues. V lost 3 bases and J 2 bases, leaving 14 bases between the germline ends. Germline lookup yields CDR1 SGHNT and CDR2 YENEEA.

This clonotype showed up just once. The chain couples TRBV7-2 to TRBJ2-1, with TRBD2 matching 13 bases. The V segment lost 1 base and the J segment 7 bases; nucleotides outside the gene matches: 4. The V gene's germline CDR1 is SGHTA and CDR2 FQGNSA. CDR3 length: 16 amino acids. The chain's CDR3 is CASSLEGTSGNNEQFF. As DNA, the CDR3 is TGTGCCAGCAGCTTAGAAGGGACTAGCGGGAATAATGAGCAGTTCTTC.

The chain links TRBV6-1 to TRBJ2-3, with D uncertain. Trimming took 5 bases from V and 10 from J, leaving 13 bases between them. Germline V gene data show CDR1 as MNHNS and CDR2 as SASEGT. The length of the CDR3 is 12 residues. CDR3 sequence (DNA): TGTGCCAGCAGTCCCTCTCGAGCCGCGCAGTATTTT. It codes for CASSPSRAAQYF.

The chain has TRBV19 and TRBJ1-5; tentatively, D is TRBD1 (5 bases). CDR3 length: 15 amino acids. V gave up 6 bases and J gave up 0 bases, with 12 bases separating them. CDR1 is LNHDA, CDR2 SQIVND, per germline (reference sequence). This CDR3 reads CASSSEGFSNQPQHF. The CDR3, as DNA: TGTGCCAGTAGCTCAGAGGGGTTTAGCAATCAGCCCCAGCATTTT.

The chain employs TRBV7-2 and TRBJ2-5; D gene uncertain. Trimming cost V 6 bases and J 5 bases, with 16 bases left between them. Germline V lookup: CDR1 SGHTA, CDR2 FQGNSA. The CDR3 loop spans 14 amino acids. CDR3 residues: CASSYRRADETQYF. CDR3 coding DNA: TGTGCCAGCAGTTACAGAAGGGCGGATGAGACCCAGTACTTC.

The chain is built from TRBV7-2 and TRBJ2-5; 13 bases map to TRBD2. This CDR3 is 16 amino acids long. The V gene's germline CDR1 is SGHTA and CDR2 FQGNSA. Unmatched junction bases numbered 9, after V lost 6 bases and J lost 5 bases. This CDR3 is CASRQFGTSGTETQYF. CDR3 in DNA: TGTGCCAGCAGACAATTTGGGACTAGCGGGACGGAGACCCAGTACTTC. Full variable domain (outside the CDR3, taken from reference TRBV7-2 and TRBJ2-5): GAGVSQSPSNKVTEKGKDVELRCDPISGHTALYWYRQSLGQGLEFLIYFQGNSAPDKSGLPSDRFSAERTGGSVSTLTIQRTQQEDSAVYLCASRQFGTSGTETQYFGPGTRLLVL.

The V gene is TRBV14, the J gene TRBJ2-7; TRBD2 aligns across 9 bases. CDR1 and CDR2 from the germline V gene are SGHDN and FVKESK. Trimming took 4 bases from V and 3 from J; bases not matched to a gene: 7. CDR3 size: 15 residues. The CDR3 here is CASSPIEREVYEQYF. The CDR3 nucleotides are TGTGCCAGCAGCCCTATAGAGCGGGAGGTCTACGAGCAGTACTTC. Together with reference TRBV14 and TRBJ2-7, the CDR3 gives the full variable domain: EAGVTQFPSHSVIEKGQTVTLRCDPISGHDNLYWYRRVMGKEIKFLLHFVKESKQDESGMPNNRFLAERTGGTYSTLKVQPAELEDSGVYFCASSPIEREVYEQYFGPGTRLTVT.